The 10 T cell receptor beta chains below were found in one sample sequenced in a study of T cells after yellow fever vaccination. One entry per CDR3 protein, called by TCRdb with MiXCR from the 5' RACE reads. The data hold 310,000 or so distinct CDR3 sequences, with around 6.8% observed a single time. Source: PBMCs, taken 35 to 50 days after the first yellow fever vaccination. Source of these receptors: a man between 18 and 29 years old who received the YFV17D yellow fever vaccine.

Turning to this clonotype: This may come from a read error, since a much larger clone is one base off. The chain's CDR3 is CAASREGPEETQYF. CDR3 DNA: TGTGCCGCCAGCAGAGAAGGGCCGGAAGAGACCCAGTACTTC. The chain is built from TRBV15 and TRBJ2-5; D unresolved. Looked up from germline, CDR1 is LNHNV and CDR2 is YYDKDF (reference sequence). The CDR3 consists of 14 residues.

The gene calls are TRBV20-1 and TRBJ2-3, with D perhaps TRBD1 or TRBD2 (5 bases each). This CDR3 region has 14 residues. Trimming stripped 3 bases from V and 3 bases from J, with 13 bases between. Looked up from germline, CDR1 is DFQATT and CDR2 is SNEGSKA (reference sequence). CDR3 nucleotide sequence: TGCAGTGCTAGCCGAGGGGCTGGAACAGATACGCAGTATTTT. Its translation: CSASRGAGTDTQYF.

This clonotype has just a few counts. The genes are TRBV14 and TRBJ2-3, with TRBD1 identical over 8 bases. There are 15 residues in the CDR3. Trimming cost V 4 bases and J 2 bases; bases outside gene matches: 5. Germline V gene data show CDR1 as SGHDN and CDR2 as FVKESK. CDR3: CASSLDRENTDTQYF. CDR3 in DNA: TGTGCCAGCAGCCTGGACAGGGAAAACACAGATACGCAGTATTTT.

The CDR3 loop is CASSQGTLLNYGYTF. The DNA for the CDR3 is TGTGCCAGCAGCCAAGGGACACTTTTAAACTATGGCTACACCTTC. The chain is built from TRBV3-1 and TRBJ1-2, with TRBD1 as a possible D gene (5 bases). V gave up 1 base and J gave up 2 bases, with 11 bases separating them. The CDR3 sequence is 15 residues long. Looked up from germline, CDR1 is LGHDT and CDR2 is YNNKEL (reference sequence).

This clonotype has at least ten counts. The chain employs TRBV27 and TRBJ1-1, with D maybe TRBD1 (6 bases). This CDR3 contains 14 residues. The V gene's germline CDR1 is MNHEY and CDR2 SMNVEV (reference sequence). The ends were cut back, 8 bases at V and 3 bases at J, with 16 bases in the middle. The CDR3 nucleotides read TGTGCCAGCTTTCCCTGGGGGGGGCACACTGAAGCTTTCTTT. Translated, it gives CASFPWGGHTEAFF.

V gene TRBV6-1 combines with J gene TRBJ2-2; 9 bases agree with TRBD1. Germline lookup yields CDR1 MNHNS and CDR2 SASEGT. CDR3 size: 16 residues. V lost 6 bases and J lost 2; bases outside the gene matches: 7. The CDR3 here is CASSLGQGPNTGELFF. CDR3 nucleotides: TGTGCCAGCAGCCTTGGACAGGGGCCCAACACCGGGGAGCTGTTTTTT.

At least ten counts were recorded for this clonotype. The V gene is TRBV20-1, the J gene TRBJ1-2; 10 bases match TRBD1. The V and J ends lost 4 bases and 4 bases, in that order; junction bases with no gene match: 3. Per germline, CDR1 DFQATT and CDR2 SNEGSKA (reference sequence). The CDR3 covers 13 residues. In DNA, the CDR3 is TGCAGTGCTACGGGGACAGGGGCCTATGGCTACACCTTC. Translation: CSATGTGAYGYTF.

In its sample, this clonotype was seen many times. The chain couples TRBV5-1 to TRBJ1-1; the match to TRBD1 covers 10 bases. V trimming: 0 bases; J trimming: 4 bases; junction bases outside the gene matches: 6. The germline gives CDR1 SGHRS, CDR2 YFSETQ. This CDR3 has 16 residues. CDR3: CASSLGQGAASTEAFF. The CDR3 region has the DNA TGCGCCAGCAGCTTGGGACAGGGGGCCGCGAGCACTGAAGCTTTCTTT.

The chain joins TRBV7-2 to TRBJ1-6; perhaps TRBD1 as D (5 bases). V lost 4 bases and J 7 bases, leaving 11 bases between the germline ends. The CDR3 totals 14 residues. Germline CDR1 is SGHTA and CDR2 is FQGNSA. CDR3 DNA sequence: TGTGCCAGCAGCTCCTCCGGGGGGAATTCACCCCTCCACTTT. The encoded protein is CASSSSGGNSPLHF.

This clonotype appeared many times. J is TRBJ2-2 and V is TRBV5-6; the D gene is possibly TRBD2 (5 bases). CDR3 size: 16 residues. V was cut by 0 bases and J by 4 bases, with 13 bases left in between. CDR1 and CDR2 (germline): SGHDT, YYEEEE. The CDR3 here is CASSLAGGFVTGELFF. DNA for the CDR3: TGTGCCAGCAGCTTGGCTGGCGGGTTTGTCACCGGGGAGCTGTTTTTT.